Below, 27 T cell receptor beta chains from the same sample are listed, as sequenced in a study of TIL therapy for anti-PD-1-resistant metastatic lung cancer. The libraries were made with immunoSEQ v3. Profiling relied on immunoSEQ multiplex PCR, and the TCRdb table lists in-frame clones only, not all of them. Of 95,000 or so clones listed, 55% to 75% are singletons. The time point: pre-treatment sample, taken before nivolumab and TIL therapy. Most excised metastases sampled were pleural nodules or supraclavicular lymph nodes. The material sequenced was tumor tissue, taken at baseline. All receptors derive from a person aged 25-80 years with non-small cell lung cancer.

The CDR3 loop is CASSLDGTGVKTQYF. CDR3 bases: TGTGCCAGCAGCTTAGATGGGACAGGTGTGAAGACCCAGTACTTC. The chain uses TRBV7-2 and TRBJ2-5; 8 bases line up with TRBD1. CDR1 is SGHTA and CDR2 is FQGNSA in the germline V gene. CDR3 length: 15 amino acids. After removal of 1 base from V and 6 bases from J, the junction contained 7 bases not matched to a gene.

The chain employs TRBV27 and TRBJ2-7; no clear D gene. Trimming shortened V by 2 bases and J by 3 bases, and 11 bases separated the two germline ends. Per germline, CDR1 MNHEY and CDR2 SMNVEV (reference sequence). This CDR3 has 14 residues. The CDR3 here is CASSLKGLGYEQYF. As DNA, the CDR3 is TGTGCCAGCAGTTTAAAAGGTTTGGGCTACGAGCAGTACTTC.

This rearrangement joins TRBV10-3 to TRBJ2-3; 11 bases are a match to TRBD2. CDR1 ENHRY and CDR2 SYGVKD come from the germline V gene. Unmatched junction bases numbered 7, after V lost 6 bases and J lost 2 bases. CDR3 length: 16 residues. CDR3 sequence: CAIRPGLAVYTDTQYF. The CDR3 bases are TGTGCCATCAGGCCGGGACTAGCGGTTTACACAGATACGCAGTATTTT.

The J gene is TRBJ1-1, the V gene TRBV6-1; unclear D gene. The germline V gene has CDR1 MNHNS and CDR2 SASEGT. This CDR3 is built from 14 residues. Trimming removed 1 base from V and 7 bases from J, with 13 bases in between. CDR3 DNA: TGTGCCAGCAGTGAAGGGGCCCAGCGTGGTGAAGCTTTCTTT. It yields the protein CASSEGAQRGEAFF.

This clone turned up a few times. The V gene is TRBV7-2, the J gene TRBJ2-2, with D unclear. The V and J ends lost 5 bases and 7 bases respectively, with 14 bases between them. This CDR3 is 14 amino acids long. CDR1 SGHTA and CDR2 FQGNSA come from the germline V gene. The CDR3, as DNA: TGTGCCAGCAGCGGTAGGGTTTCGAGCGGGGAGCTGTTTTTT. Amino acids: CASSGRVSSGELFF.

The rearrangement uses TRBV6-6 and TRBJ2-5; D gene unclear. The CDR3 has 8 amino acids. Germline V CDR1 and CDR2: MNHNY, SVGAGI (reference sequence). Trimming removed 11 bases at V and 5 bases at J, with 3 bases between. The CDR3 loop is CAEETQYF. The CDR3 nucleotides are TGTGCCGAGGAGACCCAGTACTTC.

The gene calls are TRBV4-1 and TRBJ2-7, with 7 nucleotides matching TRBD1. The J segment lost 3 bases and the V segment lost 4 bases, leaving 3 bases of the junction unmatched. The CDR3 contains 13 residues. Germline V gene lookup returns CDR1 MGHRA and CDR2 YSYEKL. The CDR3 DNA follows: TGCGCCAGCAGCCGTGGGACAGACTACGAGCAGTACTTC. This translates into CASSRGTDYEQYF.

A note on this clone: The junction differs from germline at one of its ends, possibly a read error. The J gene is TRBJ2-7, the V gene TRBV7-6, with 11 bases fitting TRBD1. Germline CDR1 and CDR2: SGHVS and FNYEAQ. The CDR3 covers 15 residues. CDR3 loop: CASSLAGQGAYEQYF. The DNA of the CDR3 is TGTGCCAGCAGCCTAGCGGGACAGGGGGCCTACGAGCAGTACTTC.

This clone was observed a handful of times. This rearrangement joins TRBV20-1 to TRBJ2-7, with 8 bases that match TRBD2. The V segment lost 3 bases and the J segment 4 bases; nucleotides outside the gene matches: 11. Germline V lookup: CDR1 DFQATT, CDR2 SNEGSKA (reference sequence). The CDR3 has 15 amino acids. The CDR3 nucleotides read TGCAGTGCTAGTAATCGCCTAGCGGGCAAATACGAGCAGTACTTC. Protein: CSASNRLAGKYEQYF.

Of note for this clone: Other DNA sequences in the same sample also yield this CDR3. J is TRBJ1-2 and V is TRBV5-4; 8 positions match TRBD1. V was clipped by 2 bases and J by 4 bases; unmatched bases: 4. Germline CDR1 reads SGHNT; CDR2 reads YYREEE (reference sequence). The CDR3 extends over 14 amino acids. CDR3 region: CASSFGQGLYGYTF. CDR3 coding DNA: TGTGCCAGCAGCTTCGGACAGGGCCTCTATGGCTACACCTTC.

The chain employs TRBV15 and TRBJ1-3; D gene ambiguous. Per the germline V gene, CDR1 is LNHNV and CDR2 is YYDKDF (reference sequence). V lost 9 bases to trimming and J lost 0 bases, with 12 bases between them. CDR3 length: 14 residues. CDR3 in amino acids: CATNSPASGNTIYF. Written as DNA, the CDR3 is TGTGCCACAAACTCTCCAGCCTCTGGAAACACCATATATTTT.

This chain links TRBV21-1 with TRBJ2-1; the DNA was not compared with TRBD2, the D call given in the table. TRBV21-1 is reported as a pseudogene. This CDR3 has 22 residues. The CDR3 DNA sequence: TGTGCCAGCAGCATCCGGGACAGGAGACTAGCGGGAGCAAAACCTTCCTACAATGAGCAGTTCTTC. It translates to CASSIRDRRLAGAKPSYNEQFF.

The CDR3: CASSLDLIGVNTEAFF. CDR3 nucleotides: TGTGCCAGCAGCTTAGATCTAATAGGGGTGAACACTGAAGCTTTCTTT. This chain connects TRBV11-2 to TRBJ1-1; a weak D match, TRBD1 (5 bases). Trimming left V 0 bases short and J 0 bases short, with 11 bases between. The CDR3 extends over 16 amino acids. From germline, CDR1 is SGHAT and CDR2 FQNNGV.

This clone has just a few counts. This chain joins TRBV6-2 or TRBV6-3 and TRBJ2-7; the D gene is possibly TRBD2 (5 bases). Germline V gene lookup returns CDR1 MNHEY and CDR2 SVGEGT. V was clipped by 5 bases and J by 4 bases, with 15 bases between them. CDR3 length equals 14 residues. CDR3 DNA sequence: TGTGCCAGCAGTCTCACCGAGGGCGGGTACGAGCAGTACTTC. This encodes CASSLTEGGYEQYF.

The V gene is TRBV18, the J gene TRBJ1-1, with unresolved D. The ends were cut back, 0 bases at V and 4 bases at J, with 15 bases in the middle. This CDR3 region has 16 residues. Germline-derived CDR1 and CDR2 are KGHSH and LQKENI. The CDR3: CASSPPSTAGRTEAFF. The CDR3 nucleotides are TGTGCCAGCTCACCACCGAGTACGGCGGGTCGCACTGAAGCTTTCTTT. Variable domain in full (rest from reference TRBV18 and TRBJ1-1): NAGVMQNPRHLVRRRGQEARLRCSPMKGHSHVYWYRQLPEEGLKFMVYLQKENIIDESGMPKERFSAEFPKEGPSILRIQQVVRGDSAAYFCASSPPSTAGRTEAFFGQGTRLTVV.

The chain carries TRBV6-5 and TRBJ1-2; TRBD1 matches 8 bases. With V trimmed by 1 base and J by 5 bases, 3 bases remained unmatched. Germline V lookup: CDR1 MNHEY, CDR2 SVGAGI. The CDR3 runs to 14 residues. The CDR3 spells CASSYWDRRYGYTF. The CDR3 DNA reads TGTGCCAGCAGTTACTGGGACAGGCGATATGGCTACACCTTC.

The chain joins TRBV6-1 to TRBJ1-5; D is ambiguous. This CDR3 contains 14 residues. Between the trimmed V and J ends, which lost 3 bases and 6 bases, there was a span of 12 bases. In germline, CDR1 is MNHNS, CDR2 SASEGT. CDR3 loop: CASSDQEIGQPQHF. The CDR3 nucleotides are TGTGCCAGCAGTGATCAAGAGATCGGTCAGCCCCAGCATTTT.

This chain joins TRBV5-1 and TRBJ1-5, with D unclear. The CDR3 is made up of 13 amino acids. Germline CDR1 and CDR2: SGHRS and YFSETQ. Trimming pared 4 bases from V and 2 bases from J, leaving 7 bases between. The CDR3 DNA follows: TGCGCCAGCAGCATTGGAGGCAATCAGCCCCAGCATTTT. Amino acid sequence: CASSIGGNQPQHF.

The chain recombines TRBV5-3 with TRBJ2-7; D is unclear. TRBV5-3 is reported as an ORF; its role is uncertain. Trimming stripped 1 base from V and 3 bases from J, with 8 bases between. The CDR3 has 13 residues. CDR3 region: CARSLPGNYEQYF. CDR3 nucleotides: TGTGCCAGAAGCTTGCCAGGTAACTACGAGCAGTACTTC.

A note on this clone: Other DNA sequences in the sample encode the same CDR3. The chain joins TRBV18 to TRBJ1-5; no definite D call. V was trimmed by 3 bases and J by 2 bases, leaving 8 bases between them. This CDR3 has 14 amino acids. Germline V gene lookup returns CDR1 KGHSH and CDR2 LQKENI. The chain's CDR3 is CASSPRDGNQPQHF. DNA for the CDR3: TGTGCCAGCTCACCGCGTGATGGCAATCAGCCCCAGCATTTT.

The chain uses TRBV3-1 (or the pseudogene TRBV3-2) and TRBJ2-1, with a tentative D call TRBD1 (5 bases). Trimming removed 4 bases at V and 1 base at J, with 14 bases between. The germline V gene encodes CDR1 LGHDT and CDR2 YNNKEL (reference sequence). The CDR3 runs 16 residues. In DNA form, the CDR3 reads TGTGCCAGCAGCCGGACCCAGGGAAGTTCCTACAATGAGCAGTTCTTC. It is translated as CASSRTQGSSYNEQFF.

This clone was seen only a few times. The chain links TRBV24-1 to TRBJ1-2, with 10 bases lining up with TRBD1. The V segment lost 5 bases and the J segment 6 bases; nucleotides outside the gene matches: 8. The CDR3 is 15 residues long. CDR1 and CDR2 from the germline V gene are KGHDR and SFDVKD. CDR3 protein: CATSANPGQGNGYTF. The DNA for the CDR3 is TGTGCCACCAGTGCCAATCCGGGACAGGGGAATGGCTACACCTTC.

The chain links TRBV6-5 to TRBJ2-2; a weak D match, TRBD1 (8 bases). Trimming pared 6 bases from V and 5 bases from J, leaving 13 bases between. The CDR3 contains 14 residues. Germline CDR1 reads MNHEY; CDR2 reads SVGAGI. This CDR3 is CASSPQGGTGELFF. CDR3 bases: TGTGCCAGCAGCCCACAGGGGGGGACCGGGGAGCTGTTTTTT.

The V and J genes are TRBV24-1 and TRBJ2-6; 8 positions match TRBD2. This CDR3 comprises 15 residues. V shed 7 bases, J shed 1 base, and the junction held 2 bases outside the gene matches. Per the germline V gene, CDR1 is KGHDR and CDR2 is SFDVKD. CDR3 protein: CATRAGGSGANVLTF. CDR3 nucleotide sequence: TGTGCCACCAGGGCGGGGGGATCTGGGGCCAACGTCCTGACTTTC.

The chain uses TRBV28 and TRBJ2-5, with D unclear. CDR1 is MDHEN, CDR2 SYDVKM, per germline. Trimming took off 6 bases at V and 2 bases at J, with 4 bases between the two ends. The CDR3 spans 11 residues. The CDR3 DNA reads TGTGCCAGCAGAACGCAAGAGACCCAGTACTTC. Translation: CASRTQETQYF.

This clone has only a few counts. The rearrangement uses TRBV7-9 and TRBJ2-3; D unclear. CDR1 and CDR2 (germline): SEHNR, FQNEAQ (reference sequence). This CDR3 is 12 amino acids long. V was cut by 2 bases and J by 6 bases, with 6 bases left in between. The CDR3 loop is CASSLIPDTQYF. CDR3 nucleotides: TGTGCCAGCAGCTTAATCCCGGATACGCAGTATTTT.

V is TRBV3-1 (or the pseudogene TRBV3-2) and J is TRBJ2-7; 14 bases fit TRBD2. Germline loops: CDR1 LGHDT, CDR2 YNNKEL (reference sequence). V was pared by 1 base and J by 0 bases, with 5 bases of the junction left unmatched. This CDR3 contains 18 residues. As DNA, the CDR3 is TGTGCCAGCAGCCAAGCCGGGACTAGCGGGAGTCACTCCTACGAGCAGTACTTC. Amino acids: CASSQAGTSGSHSYEQYF.